This TCR beta chain appears in the sequencing data of a study of cytomegalovirus exposure and HLA in healthy donors. Study-wide results and caveats: Specific recognition of CMV antigens was confirmed in vitro for a few chains (all CMV-associated).

The junction had 16 bases not matched to a gene; V was cut back by 5 bases and J by 9 bases. Germline V gene lookup returns CDR1 MNHEY and CDR2 SMNVEV (reference sequence). CDR3 length equals 16 residues. Notes on this clone: Its target is unknown.

Assay: immunoSEQ multiplex PCR; the TCRdb copy retains only in-frame clones and omits some. The sample records 200,000 to 300,000 clones, 90% being singletons. The TCR sequence derives from a woman younger than 45 in good health and CMV-seronegative. The chain joins TRBV27 to TRBJ2-1; TRBD1 aligns across 7 bases. The specimen was PBMCs. CDR3 sequence: CASSRRQGTGTIEQFF. CDR3 sequence (DNA): TGTGCCAGCAGTCGGCGACAGGGAACGGGTACGATTGAGCAGTTCTTC.